This T cell receptor beta chain appears in the sequencing data of a study of T-cell memory formation after mild COVID-19. Study background: TCR clustering was largely donor specific.

This CDR3 contains 13 residues. V shed 2 bases and J shed 6 bases, with 11 bases lying between them. CDR1 is MNHEY and CDR2 is SVGAGI in the germline V gene. General study results and limits: Day 15 to 85 contracting clones showed balanced CD4/CD8; later expanders leaned CD4+. Some clones that responded were present in memory (sampled pre-infection), which suggests cross-reactive memory joined. For second-wave clones that peaked at day 37, SARS-CoV-2 specificity went unverified.

Concerning this clonotype: Its specificity is not known.

MiXCR was run by TCRdb on the 5' RACE reads, yielding one entry per CDR3 protein. This sample has about 340,000 distinct CDR3 sequences; about 16% occur once, and the top ten carry approximately 20%. The J gene is TRBJ2-7, the V gene TRBV6-5, with a weak D call TRBD2 (6 bases). The sequence derives from a man younger than 35 who had mild COVID-19 (a few samples of this study predate the infection). Cell type and time point are not known. Sequences were obtained from PBMCs or a T cell subset sorted from them (not recorded which). The CDR3 reads CASSYMGGSEQYF. In nucleotides, the CDR3 is TGTGCCAGCAGTTACATGGGGGGATCCGAGCAGTACTTC.